This entry describes one TCR beta chain. The data originate from a study of sequential checkpoint blockade in melanoma. For the study at large: Each arm's sequence ended with maintenance nivolumab.

V lost 4 bases to trimming and J lost 8 bases, with 22 bases between them. The CDR3 contains 16 residues. From germline, CDR1 is SGHRS and CDR2 YFSETQ. Treatment: randomized to nivolumab then ipilimumab (arm A) or the reverse (arm B). From thawed PBMCs, live CD3+CD8+ cells negative for CD19 and CD56 were sorted. The assay was immunoSEQ multiplex PCR, and TCRdb's table has in-frame clones only and misses some. The sample consists of tens of thousands of clones, about 83% of them appearing once. The receptor comes from a human donor with melanoma. The genes are TRBV5-1 and TRBJ2-1, with D possibly TRBD1 on 7 matching bases. The sample was CD8+ T cells sorted from blood (inferred from file names), taken from a patient given nivolumab and ipilimumab in sequence. CDR3 protein: CASSGGTDENLDEQFF. CDR3 nucleotides: TGCGCCAGCAGCGGGGGGACAGACGAAAACTTGGATGAGCAGTTCTTC.